The 20 T cell receptor beta chains presented below share a single source sample, sequenced in a study of blood T cell repertoires in COVID-19. Method: immunoSEQ multiplex PCR; TCRdb's copy keeps in-frame clones and lacks some. Among some 210,000 clones listed, 80% to 85% were seen once. Sample: peripheral blood. The receptor set was obtained from a human donor in a cohort sampled during active COVID-19.

The chain carries TRBV7-9 and TRBJ2-1; D might be TRBD2 (6 bases). The CDR3 loop spans 13 amino acids. Trimming stripped 3 bases from V and 9 bases from J, with 12 bases between. CDR1 and CDR2 from the germline V gene are SEHNR and FQNEAQ (reference sequence). The DNA of the CDR3 is TGTGCCAGCAGCTTCCAGGCGGGGTTTGAGCAGTTCTTC. Its protein product is CASSFQAGFEQFF.

The chain has TRBV27 and TRBJ1-5, with 7 bases that match TRBD1. The germline V gene encodes CDR1 MNHEY and CDR2 SMNVEV (reference sequence). This CDR3 contains 14 residues. V dropped 5 bases and J dropped 7; count of bases not matched to a gene: 8. Here the CDR3 reads CASSDTGVRQPQHF. The CDR3 coding sequence is TGTGCCAGCAGTGATACAGGGGTGCGGCAGCCCCAGCATTTT.

The rearrangement uses TRBV7-3 and TRBJ2-7; TRBD1 agrees at 9 bases. J lost 0 bases, V lost 2 bases, and 17 bases had no gene match. The CDR3 is 20 amino acids. Germline V gene data show CDR1 as SGHTA and CDR2 as FQGTGA. The CDR3 spells CASSLQSNSGTGYFSYEQYV. The CDR3, as DNA: TGTGCCAGCAGCTTACAGTCGAATTCGGGGACAGGGTATTTCTCCTACGAGCAGTACGTC.

Only a few counts were recorded for this clone. The V gene is TRBV4-1, the J gene TRBJ2-1, with 13 positions matching TRBD2. Germline V gives CDR1 MGHRA, CDR2 YSYEKL. This CDR3 is 16 amino acids long. The V and J ends lost 6 bases and 7 bases, in that order; junction bases with no gene match: 9. CDR3 amino acids: CASRTSGRATPNEQFF. CDR3 DNA: TGCGCCAGCAGAACTAGCGGGAGGGCCACACCAAATGAGCAGTTCTTC.

V is TRBV10-3 and J is TRBJ2-3; D possibly corresponds to TRBD2 (6 bases). The CDR3 extends over 13 amino acids. The germline CDR1 and CDR2 sequences are ENHRY and SYGVKD. V lost 6 bases and J 6 bases, leaving 13 bases between the germline ends. Here the CDR3 reads CAIRPGLQDTQYF. Written as DNA, the CDR3 is TGTGCCATCAGACCGGGACTTCAGGATACGCAGTATTTT.

The chain carries TRBV3-1 (or the pseudogene TRBV3-2) and TRBJ1-6; D is undetermined. The ends were cut back, 1 base at V and 0 bases at J, with 7 bases in the middle. This CDR3 contains 16 residues. Per germline, CDR1 LGHDT and CDR2 YNNKEL (reference sequence). The CDR3 sequence: CASSQVRSSYNSPLHF. CDR3 coding DNA: TGTGCCAGCAGCCAAGTGCGGAGCTCCTATAATTCACCCCTCCACTTT.

The chain couples TRBV20-1 to TRBJ1-2; D remains ambiguous. The germline V gene has CDR1 DFQATT and CDR2 SNEGSKA (reference sequence). The V end was cut by 3 bases, the J end by 1 base, with 12 bases between. The CDR3 is 14 residues long. CDR3 coding DNA: TGCAGTGCTAGTCCTACAGATATTAACTATGGCTACACCTTC. It is translated as CSASPTDINYGYTF.

V and J are TRBV2 and TRBJ2-7, with D possibly TRBD2 on 5 matching bases. This CDR3 spans 12 amino acids. The V end was cut by 2 bases, the J end by 6 bases, with 8 bases between. Germline V gene lookup returns CDR1 SNHLY and CDR2 FYNNEI. Here the CDR3 reads CASSETSGEQYF. The DNA for the CDR3 is TGTGCCAGCAGTGAAACTAGTGGCGAGCAGTACTTC.

The V call is TRBV19, the J call TRBJ2-1; D is unresolved. Germline lookup yields CDR1 LNHDA and CDR2 SQIVND (reference sequence). The CDR3 sequence is 14 residues long. Between the trimmed V and J ends, which lost 3 bases and 2 bases, there was a span of 8 bases. Written as DNA, the CDR3 is TGTGCCAGTAGTATTAGTCCGGCCTACAATGAGCAGTTCTTC. Translated, it gives CASSISPAYNEQFF.

The rearrangement uses TRBV11-2 and TRBJ2-5; 7 bases line up with TRBD2. V shed 2 bases, J shed 5 bases, and the junction held 2 bases outside the gene matches. Germline V gene lookup returns CDR1 SGHAT and CDR2 FQNNGV. This CDR3 is built from 13 residues. The CDR3: CASSLWGGETQYF. In nucleotides, the CDR3 is TGTGCCAGCAGCTTATGGGGGGGGGAGACCCAGTACTTC.

The V gene is TRBV5-1, the J gene TRBJ1-1, with 7 bases aligning to TRBD1. Germline lookup yields CDR1 SGHRS and CDR2 YFSETQ. With 4 bases clipped from V and 3 bases from J, the junction kept 9 bases outside the gene matches. This CDR3 has 15 residues. CDR3 amino acids: CASSGRQGRDTEAFF. The CDR3 DNA reads as TGCGCCAGCAGCGGAAGACAGGGTAGGGACACTGAAGCTTTCTTT.

The rearrangement joins TRBV29-1 to TRBJ1-1; the D is unclear. V was clipped by 4 bases and J by 0 bases, with 9 bases between them. Germline V gives CDR1 SQVTM, CDR2 ANQGSEA. This CDR3 comprises 13 residues. The CDR3 reads CSVGRRMNTEAFF. The CDR3, as DNA: TGCAGCGTTGGTCGGCGGATGAACACTGAAGCTTTCTTT.

This clone was picked up one time. The chain links TRBV12-3 or TRBV12-4 to TRBJ1-1; D gene uncertain. The CDR3 length is 13 residues. Trimming stripped 5 bases from V and 4 bases from J, with 11 bases between. CDR3 sequence (DNA): TGTGCCAGCAGTATCGTTGGAGGCACTGAAGCTTTCTTT. It specifies CASSIVGGTEAFF.

V and J are TRBV2 and TRBJ2-1; 11 bases map to TRBD2. From germline, CDR1 is SNHLY and CDR2 FYNNEI. The CDR3 consists of 13 residues. Trimming took 7 bases from V and 7 from J; bases not matched to a gene: 3. The CDR3 DNA reads TGTGCCAGCAAACTAGCGGGGGTTAATGAGCAGTTCTTC. Amino acid sequence: CASKLAGVNEQFF.

V and J are TRBV28 and TRBJ1-5, with 7 positions matching TRBD1. The CDR3 length is 15 residues. Germline CDR1 reads MDHEN; CDR2 reads SYDVKM. Germline trimming cut 2 bases from V and 5 bases from J; bases unmatched to any gene: 6. The CDR3 sequence: CASSLPTGNHQPQHF. The CDR3 DNA reads TGTGCCAGCAGTTTACCGACAGGGAACCATCAGCCCCAGCATTTT.

J is TRBJ2-2 and V is TRBV19; weak D call: TRBD1 (6 bases). With 4 bases removed from V and 6 bases from J, the gap between germline ends came to 18 bases. The CDR3 runs 16 residues. Germline values: CDR1 LNHDA, CDR2 SQIVND (reference sequence). CDR3 bases: TGTGCCAGTAGTACGCAGAATTACAGGGCCTCCGGGGAGCTGTTTTTT. Encoded protein: CASSTQNYRASGELFF. Full variable domain (missing parts from reference TRBV19 and TRBJ2-2): DGGITQSPKYLFRKEGQNVTLSCEQNLNHDAMYWYRQDPGQGLRLIYYSQIVNDFQKGDIAEGYSVSREKKESFPLTVTSAQKNPTAFYLCASSTQNYRASGELFFGEGSRLTVL.

The chain combines TRBV18 with TRBJ2-2, with TRBD2 identical over 9 bases. The CDR3 has 18 residues. V gave up 3 bases and J gave up 2 bases; unmatched junction bases: 10. In germline, CDR1 is KGHSH, CDR2 LQKENI. CDR3 sequence: CASSPLAGYPSNTGELFF. The CDR3 DNA follows: TGTGCCAGCTCACCCCTAGCGGGGTATCCGTCAAACACCGGGGAGCTGTTTTTT.

This clone was recorded only once. The V and J genes are TRBV7-9 and TRBJ2-5, with 12 nucleotides matching TRBD2. Germline values: CDR1 SEHNR, CDR2 FQNEAQ (reference sequence). The CDR3 sequence is 20 residues long. Losses at the gene ends were 5 bases for V and 3 bases for J; bases not matched to a gene: 19. This CDR3 is CASSTRGRPTASGREETQYF. The CDR3 DNA sequence: TGTGCCAGCAGCACCCGAGGCCGTCCAACAGCTAGCGGGAGGGAAGAGACCCAGTACTTC.

The J gene is TRBJ1-5, the V gene TRBV12-3 or TRBV12-4, with D hard to call. The CDR3 totals 12 residues. Trimming removed 4 bases at V and 5 bases at J, with 6 bases between. The CDR3 reads CASSYGYQPQHF. CDR3 bases: TGTGCCAGCAGTTACGGGTATCAGCCCCAGCATTTT.

This clone was picked up one time. This chain joins TRBV24-1 and TRBJ2-3, with a weak D call TRBD2 (5 bases). There are 15 residues in the CDR3. V lost 2 bases, J lost 3 bases, and 11 bases lay in between. Germline-derived CDR1 and CDR2 are KGHDR and SFDVKD. CDR3 in DNA: TGTGCCACCAGTGATTCCGGGAAAGTGACAGATACGCAGTATTTT. It translates to CATSDSGKVTDTQYF.